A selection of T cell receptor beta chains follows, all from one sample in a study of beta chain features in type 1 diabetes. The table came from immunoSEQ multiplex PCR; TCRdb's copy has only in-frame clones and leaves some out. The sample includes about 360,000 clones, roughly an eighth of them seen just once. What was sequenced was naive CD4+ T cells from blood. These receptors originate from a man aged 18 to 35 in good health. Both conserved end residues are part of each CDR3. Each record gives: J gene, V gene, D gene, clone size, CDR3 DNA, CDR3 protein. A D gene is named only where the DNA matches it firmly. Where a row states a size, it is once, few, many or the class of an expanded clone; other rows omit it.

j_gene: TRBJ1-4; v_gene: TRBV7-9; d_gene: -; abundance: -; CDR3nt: TGTGCCAGCAGCTTAGGAACAGAGAAACTGTTTTTT; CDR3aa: CASSLGTEKLFF
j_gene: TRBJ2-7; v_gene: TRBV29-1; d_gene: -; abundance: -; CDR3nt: TGCAGCGTTAGACGGGAGCGATCCGAGCAGTACTTC; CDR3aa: CSVRRERSEQYF
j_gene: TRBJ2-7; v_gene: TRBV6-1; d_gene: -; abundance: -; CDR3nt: TGTGCCAGCAGAGCGGCACAGGGGAGGGAGCAGTACTTC; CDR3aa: CASRAAQGREQYF
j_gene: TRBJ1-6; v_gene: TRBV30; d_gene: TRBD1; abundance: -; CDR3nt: TGTGCCTGGAGTGTTGGGGACAGTCGTTTGACACCCCTCCACTTT; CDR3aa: CAWSVGDSRLTPLHF
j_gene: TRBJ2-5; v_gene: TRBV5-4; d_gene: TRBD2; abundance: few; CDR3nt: TGTGCCAGCAGCTTGGCCACTAGCGGGGGTGTAGGGGAGACCCAGTACTTC; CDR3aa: CASSLATSGGVGETQYF
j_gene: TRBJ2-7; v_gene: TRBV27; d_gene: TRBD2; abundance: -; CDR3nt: TGTGCCAGCAGACGACTAGCGGGAGGTTACTCCTACGAGCAGTACTTC; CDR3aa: CASRRLAGGYSYEQYF
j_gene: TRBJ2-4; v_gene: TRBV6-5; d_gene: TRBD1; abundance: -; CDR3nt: TGTGCCAGCAGTTACGGGGACAGCATTCAGTACTTC; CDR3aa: CASSYGDSIQYF
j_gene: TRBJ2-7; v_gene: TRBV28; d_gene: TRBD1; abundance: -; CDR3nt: TGTGCCACTCCGGGACAGGGAACCTACGAGCAGTACTTC; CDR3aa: CATPGQGTYEQYF
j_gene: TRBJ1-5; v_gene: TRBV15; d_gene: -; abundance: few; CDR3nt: TGTGCCACCAGCAGAGCGCGTCAGCCCCAGCATTTT; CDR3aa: CATSRARQPQHF
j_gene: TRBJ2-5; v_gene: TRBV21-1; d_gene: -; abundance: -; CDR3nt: TGTGCCAGCAGCACTCCAGGGGGGCAAGAGACCCAGTACTTC; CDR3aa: CASSTPGGQETQYF
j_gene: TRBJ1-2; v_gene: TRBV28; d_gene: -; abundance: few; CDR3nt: TGTGCCAGCAGTTTTGAGGGTAGTGGCTACACCTTC; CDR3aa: CASSFEGSGYTF
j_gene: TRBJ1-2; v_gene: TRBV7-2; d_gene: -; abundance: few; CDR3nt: TGTGCCAGCAGCTTGCAGGGTTTCTATGGCTACACCTTC; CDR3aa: CASSLQGFYGYTF
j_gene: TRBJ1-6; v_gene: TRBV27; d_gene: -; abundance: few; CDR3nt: TGTGCCAGCAGTTTATCCGTCCGGTCACCCCTCCACTTT; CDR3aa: CASSLSVRSPLHF
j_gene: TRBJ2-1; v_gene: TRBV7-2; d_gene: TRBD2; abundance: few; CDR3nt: TGTGCCAGCAGCTTAACGACTAGCGGGAGTTACGAGTTCTTC; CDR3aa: CASSLTTSGSYEFF
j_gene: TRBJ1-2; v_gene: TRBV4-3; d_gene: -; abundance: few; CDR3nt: TGCGCCAGCAGCCGCGTTCCTGGGACTGTCTATGGCTACACCTTC; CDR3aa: CASSRVPGTVYGYTF
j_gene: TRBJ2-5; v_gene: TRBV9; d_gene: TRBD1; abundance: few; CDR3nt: TGTGCCAGCAGCCCTTACAGGGGTGGACAAGAGACCCAGTACTTC; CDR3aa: CASSPYRGGQETQYF
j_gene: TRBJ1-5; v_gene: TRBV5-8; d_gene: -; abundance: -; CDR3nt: TGTGCCAGCAGTCAAAGACAGGTAACTCAGCCCCAGCATTTT; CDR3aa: CASSQRQVTQPQHF
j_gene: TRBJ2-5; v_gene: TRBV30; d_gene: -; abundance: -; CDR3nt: TGTGCCTGGAGTTTAGCGGTAAATAGTGGGGAGACCCAGTACTTC; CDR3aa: CAWSLAVNSGETQYF
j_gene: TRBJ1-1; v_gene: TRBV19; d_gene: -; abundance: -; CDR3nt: TGTGCCAGTAGGGTGGGTGTAGGGGGGAACACTGAAGCTTTCTTT; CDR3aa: CASRVGVGGNTEAFF
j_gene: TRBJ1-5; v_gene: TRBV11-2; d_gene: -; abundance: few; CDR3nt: TGTGCCAGCAGCTTAGACAGGGGTCAGCCCCAGCATTTT; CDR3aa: CASSLDRGQPQHF
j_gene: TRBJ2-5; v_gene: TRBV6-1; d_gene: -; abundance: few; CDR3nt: TGTGCCAGCAGTTTTTGGCGGGGTGAGACCCAGTACTTC; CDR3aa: CASSFWRGETQYF
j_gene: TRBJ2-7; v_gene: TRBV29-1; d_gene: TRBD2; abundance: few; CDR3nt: TGCAGCGTCGTAGGACTAGCGGGCGCCTACGAGCAGTACTTC; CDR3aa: CSVVGLAGAYEQYF
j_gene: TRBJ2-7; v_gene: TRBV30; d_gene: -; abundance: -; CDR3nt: TGTGCCTGGAGCCGCGGGATCGAGCAGTACTTC; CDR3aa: CAWSRGIEQYF
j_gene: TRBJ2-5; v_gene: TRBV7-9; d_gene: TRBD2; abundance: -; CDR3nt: TGTGCCAGCAGCCAACGTCTAGCGGGGGAGGTGGAGACCCAGTACTTC; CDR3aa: CASSQRLAGEVETQYF
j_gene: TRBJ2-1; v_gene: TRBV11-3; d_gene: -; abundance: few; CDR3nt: TGTGCCAGCACCGAGGGTAGAAAGCAGTTCTTC; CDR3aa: CASTEGRKQFF
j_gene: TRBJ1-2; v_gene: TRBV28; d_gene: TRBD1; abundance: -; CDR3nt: TGTGCCAGCAGTTTAGGGACAGACTATGGCTACACCTTC; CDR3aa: CASSLGTDYGYTF
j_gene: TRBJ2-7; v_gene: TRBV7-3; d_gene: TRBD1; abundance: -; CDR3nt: TGTGCCAGCAGCAAGACCGGGACAGGTCCCTACGAGCAGTACTTC; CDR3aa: CASSKTGTGPYEQYF
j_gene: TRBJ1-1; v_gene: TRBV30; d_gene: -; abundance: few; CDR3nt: TGTGCCTGGGGGAGTTTGAACACTGAAGCTTTCTTT; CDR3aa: CAWGSLNTEAFF
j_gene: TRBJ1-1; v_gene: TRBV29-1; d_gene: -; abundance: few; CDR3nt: TGCAGCGCCCAGGGAAGGTTGGCCACTGAAGCTTTCTTT; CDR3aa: CSAQGRLATEAFF
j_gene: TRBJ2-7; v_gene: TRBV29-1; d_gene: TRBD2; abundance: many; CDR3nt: TGCAGCGTTGAGCAGCGGGGGGAGCAGTACTTC; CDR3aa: CSVEQRGEQYF
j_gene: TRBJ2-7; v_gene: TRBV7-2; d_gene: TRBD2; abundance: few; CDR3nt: TGTGCCAGCAACCTCAGACTAGCGGGAAGGGGGGAGCAGTACTTC; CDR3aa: CASNLRLAGRGEQYF
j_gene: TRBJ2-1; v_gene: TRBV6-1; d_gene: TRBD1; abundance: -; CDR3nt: TGTGCCAGCAGTGAAGGGACAGGAGCCTACAATGAGCAGTTCTTC; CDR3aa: CASSEGTGAYNEQFF
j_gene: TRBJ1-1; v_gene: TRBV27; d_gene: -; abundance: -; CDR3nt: TGTGCCAGCAGCTCTGGGGCAGGACCCACTGAAGCTTTCTTT; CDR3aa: CASSSGAGPTEAFF
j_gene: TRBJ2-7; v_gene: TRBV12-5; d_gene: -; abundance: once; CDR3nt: TGTGCTAGTGGTTTAGAGTCCAACCACGAGCAGTACTTC; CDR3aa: CASGLESNHEQYF
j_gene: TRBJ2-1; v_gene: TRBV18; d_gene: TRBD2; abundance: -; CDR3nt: TGTGCCAGCTCACCACTCCCGGGACTAGCCAGCTCCTACAATGAGCAGTTCTTC; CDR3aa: CASSPLPGLASSYNEQFF
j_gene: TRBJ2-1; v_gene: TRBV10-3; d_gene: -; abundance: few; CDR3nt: TGTGCCATCAGAGGACTAATTGACAATGAGCAGTTCTTC; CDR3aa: CAIRGLIDNEQFF
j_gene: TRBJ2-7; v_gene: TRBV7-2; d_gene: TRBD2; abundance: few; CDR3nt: TGTGCCAGCAGCTTAAATGGCGGGAGGGGATACGAGCAGTACTTC; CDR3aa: CASSLNGGRGYEQYF
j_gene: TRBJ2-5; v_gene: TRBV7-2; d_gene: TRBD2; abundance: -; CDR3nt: TGTGCCAGCAGCTTCCCGGGACTAGCGGAGCAAGAGACCCAGTACTTC; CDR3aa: CASSFPGLAEQETQYF
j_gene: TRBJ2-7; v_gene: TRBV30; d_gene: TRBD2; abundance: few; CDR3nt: TGTGCCTGGATTAGGAGCGGGGGGATCGAGCAGTACTTC; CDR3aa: CAWIRSGGIEQYF
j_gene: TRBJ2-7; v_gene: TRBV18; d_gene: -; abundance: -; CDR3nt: TGTGCCAGCTCTGGGAGCTCCGGCGAGCAGTACTTC; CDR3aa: CASSGSSGEQYF
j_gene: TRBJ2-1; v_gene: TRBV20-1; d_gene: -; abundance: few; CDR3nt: TGCAGCTCAACAGCTTACAATGAGCAGTTCTTC; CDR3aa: CSSTAYNEQFF
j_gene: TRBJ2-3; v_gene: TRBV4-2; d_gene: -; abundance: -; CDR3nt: TGTGCCAGCAGCCAAGGCGGAGATACGCAGTATTTT; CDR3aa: CASSQGGDTQYF
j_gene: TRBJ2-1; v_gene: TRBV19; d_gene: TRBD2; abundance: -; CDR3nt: TGTGCCAGTAGTTTCTGGACTAGCGGGCGAGACAATGAGCAGTTCTTC; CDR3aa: CASSFWTSGRDNEQFF
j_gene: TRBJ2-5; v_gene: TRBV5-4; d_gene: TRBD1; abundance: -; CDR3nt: TGTGCCAGCAGCCCGGGACAGGGGCAAGAGACCCAGTACTTC; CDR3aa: CASSPGQGQETQYF